These 8 T cell receptor beta chains share one sample of origin, sequenced in a study of blood T cell repertoires in COVID-19. The repertoire was sequenced with immunoSEQ multiplex PCR; TCRdb's copy has only in-frame clones and lacks some. The sample has approximately 52,000 clones, approximately 86% seen once. Material: peripheral blood. Receptor source: a man in his 60s with acute or convalescent COVID-19.

The CDR3 DNA sequence: TGTGCCAGTAGTATAAGAGGAGGAGCGGGAGACAGATCGACGCAGTATTTT. Its protein is CASSIRGGAGDRSTQYF. The chain uses TRBV19 and TRBJ2-3, with TRBD2 identical over 8 bases. The germline CDR1 and CDR2 sequences are LNHDA and SQIVND (reference sequence). V lost 2 bases, J lost 9 bases, and 16 bases stayed unmatched. This CDR3 spans 17 amino acids.

The chain employs TRBV7-2 and TRBJ1-6; tentatively, D is TRBD1 (6 bases). Germline V gives CDR1 SGHTA, CDR2 FQGNSA. The V and J ends lost 1 base and 10 bases respectively, with 14 bases between them. This CDR3 region has 15 residues. The CDR3: CASSLVAGEGSPLHF. For the CDR3, the DNA is TGTGCCAGCAGCTTAGTGGCAGGGGAAGGATCACCCCTCCACTTT. Variable domain in full (rest from reference TRBV7-2 and TRBJ1-6): GAGVSQSPSNKVTEKGKDVELRCDPISGHTALYWYRQSLGQGLEFLIYFQGNSAPDKSGLPSDRFSAERTGGSVSTLTIQRTQQEDSAVYLCASSLVAGEGSPLHFGNGTRLTVT.

The CDR3, as DNA: TGCGCCAGCGTCCGAAAACAGGGCCCAGGGGAGACCCAGTACTTC. Its protein product is CASVRKQGPGETQYF. V gene TRBV5-1 combines with J gene TRBJ2-5, with D tentatively TRBD1 (6 bases). Germline V gene sequence: CDR1 SGHRS, CDR2 YFSETQ. CDR3 length: 15 amino acids. With 7 bases removed from V and 5 bases from J, the gap between germline ends came to 21 bases.

V usage is TRBV5-4 and J usage is TRBJ1-1; D call uncertain. V lost 1 base and J 11 bases, leaving 9 bases between the germline ends. CDR1 is SGHNT and CDR2 is YYREEE in the germline V gene (reference sequence). The CDR3 contains 11 residues. The CDR3 coding sequence is TGTGCCAGCAGCTTGCGTGGTGAGGCTTTCTTT. Its protein product is CASSLRGEAFF.

The chain joins TRBV28 to TRBJ2-3, with TRBD1 as a possible D gene (8 bases). With 6 bases removed from V and 2 bases from J, the gap between germline ends came to 15 bases. The germline CDR1 and CDR2 sequences are MDHEN and SYDVKM. The CDR3 consists of 15 residues. The CDR3 sequence is CASRQGGAVTDTQYF. The DNA of the CDR3 is TGTGCCAGCAGACAGGGGGGGGCGGTCACAGATACGCAGTATTTT.

V gene TRBV25-1 combines with J gene TRBJ1-4; D uncertain. The V end was cut by 2 bases, the J end by 8 bases, with 15 bases between. The germline gives CDR1 MGHDK, CDR2 SYGVNS. This CDR3 is built from 15 residues. The CDR3 loop reads CASSEEMSPWEKLFF. The CDR3 nucleotides are TGTGCCAGCAGTGAAGAGATGAGCCCTTGGGAAAAACTGTTTTTT.

This chain uses TRBV28 with TRBJ1-5; 11 positions agree with TRBD1. Looked up from germline, CDR1 is MDHEN and CDR2 is SYDVKM. Germline trimming cut 5 bases from V and 3 bases from J; bases unmatched to any gene: 9. This CDR3 region has 17 residues. Written as DNA, the CDR3 is TGTGCCAGCAGTATAGGGACAGGGGGTATGAACAATCAGCCCCAGCATTTT. It specifies CASSIGTGGMNNQPQHF.

The chain links TRBV27 to TRBJ2-7; 11 bases align to TRBD2. Trimming took 4 bases from V and 3 from J; bases not matched to a gene: 2. This CDR3 region has 14 residues. Germline V gene data show CDR1 as MNHEY and CDR2 as SMNVEV (reference sequence). The CDR3 sequence is CASSYGTSGYEQYF. The CDR3 coding sequence is TGTGCCAGCAGTTATGGGACTAGCGGCTACGAGCAGTACTTC.